A single sample is the source of the 10 T cell receptor beta chains below, sequenced in a study of blood T cell repertoires in COVID-19. The repertoire was sequenced with immunoSEQ multiplex PCR; TCRdb's copy has only in-frame clones and lacks some. In the table there are 200,000 to 250,000 clones, about 82% of which are singletons. Sequenced sample: peripheral blood. These receptors were collected from a man older than 75 with acute or convalescent COVID-19.

The rearrangement links TRBV19 to TRBJ2-1; D may be TRBD2 (6 bases). V was trimmed by 5 bases and J by 0 bases, leaving 14 bases between them. The CDR3 has 16 residues. Per the germline V gene, CDR1 is LNHDA and CDR2 is SQIVND (reference sequence). The CDR3 sequence is CASSSLARISYNEQFF. CDR3 nucleotides: TGTGCCAGTAGTTCCCTAGCGCGAATCTCCTACAATGAGCAGTTCTTC.

This sequence joins TRBV6-5 and TRBJ1-1, with 9 nucleotides matching TRBD1. CDR3 length: 16 residues. Germline loops: CDR1 MNHEY, CDR2 SVGAGI. After removal of 0 bases from V and 3 bases from J, the junction contained 5 bases not matched to a gene. CDR3 region: CASSYSFTGGDTEAFF. The DNA of the CDR3 is TGTGCCAGCAGTTACTCATTCACAGGGGGCGACACTGAAGCTTTCTTT.

V gene TRBV27 combines with J gene TRBJ1-6; 8 bases match TRBD1. This CDR3 contains 16 residues. The germline V gene has CDR1 MNHEY and CDR2 SMNVEV (reference sequence). Trimming took 1 base from V and 10 from J; bases not matched to a gene: 9. CDR3 nucleotide sequence: TGTGCCAGCAGTTTATTGGCAGGGGGCCGTATGTCACCCCTCCACTTT. Protein: CASSLLAGGRMSPLHF.

This chain uses TRBV6-4 with TRBJ1-2; 10 bases fit TRBD1. Germline-derived CDR1 and CDR2 are MRHNA and SNTAGT. With V trimmed by 6 bases and J by 8 bases, 6 bases remained unmatched. The CDR3 runs 13 residues. The chain's CDR3 is CASSQTGGGGYTF. The DNA for the CDR3 is TGTGCCAGCAGCCAGACAGGGGGCGGAGGCTACACCTTC.

This clone was seen once. The V gene is TRBV11-3, the J gene TRBJ2-3; TRBD2 matches at 11 bases. The CDR3 has 15 residues. The germline V gene encodes CDR1 SGHNT and CDR2 YENEEA. J lost 9 bases, V lost 0 bases, and 5 bases had no gene match. The CDR3 DNA reads TGTGCCAGCAGCTTAGATCTGACTAGCGGGGAGACGCAGTATTTT. It specifies CASSLDLTSGETQYF.

The chain has TRBV6-4 and TRBJ1-2; the D is unclear. Trimming shortened V by 2 bases and J by 3 bases, and 4 bases separated the two germline ends. Germline V gene data show CDR1 as MRHNA and CDR2 as SNTAGT. This CDR3 has 12 residues. CDR3 DNA sequence: TGTGCCAGCAGTGACAACTACTATGGCTACACCTTC. This encodes CASSDNYYGYTF.

The genes are TRBV5-1 and TRBJ1-2; D remains ambiguous. This CDR3 comprises 15 residues. Germline V gene lookup returns CDR1 SGHRS and CDR2 YFSETQ. V gave up 4 bases and J gave up 8 bases, with 21 bases separating them. CDR3 in DNA: TGCGCCAGCAGCCTACGAGGGAGCTTCGGAGGGGGCTACACCTTC. Its translation is CASSLRGSFGGGYTF.

This clone showed up just once. V and J are TRBV9 and TRBJ2-2; 10 bases map to TRBD2. CDR3 size: 16 residues. CDR1 and CDR2 from the germline V gene are SGDLS and YYNGEE. The V and J ends lost 4 bases and 10 bases, in that order; junction bases with no gene match: 13. The DNA for the CDR3 is TGTGCCAGCAGCCCCCTCGGACTAGCGGAAATTGAGGAGCTGTTTTTT. It yields the protein CASSPLGLAEIEELFF.

J is TRBJ1-1 and V is TRBV5-1; D perhaps matches TRBD1 (5 bases). Trimming removed 2 bases at V and 1 base at J, with 9 bases between. Germline CDR1 reads SGHRS; CDR2 reads YFSETQ. The CDR3 consists of 14 residues. The CDR3 protein is CASSFRQPNTEAFF. CDR3 DNA: TGCGCCAGCAGCTTTAGACAGCCGAACACTGAAGCTTTCTTT.

The rearrangement uses TRBV5-8 and TRBJ1-1; D may be TRBD1 (6 bases). The V end lost 7 bases, the J end lost 0 bases, and 16 bases lay between the germline ends. The CDR3 is 15 amino acids. Germline V gives CDR1 SGHTS, CDR2 YDEGEE. The CDR3: CASQPKTGLNTEAFF. CDR3 sequence (DNA): TGTGCCAGCCAACCCAAAACAGGGTTGAACACTGAAGCTTTCTTT.